The rows below give T cell receptor beta chains drawn from one sample of a study of blood T cell repertoires in COVID-19. Produced via immunoSEQ multiplex PCR; TCRdb's table is partial and in-frame only. The sample holds approximately 32,000 clones, roughly 88% seen once. The material sequenced was peripheral blood. All receptors derive from a woman aged 70 to 79 with active COVID-19. The CDR3 runs from the conserved cysteine through the conserved F or W. Each record gives: D gene, clone size, V gene, J gene, CDR3 protein, CDR3 DNA. The D gene is left open where the match is weak. The size entry is marked missing in some rows and otherwise reads once, few, many or a size class.

>TRBD2|NA|TRBV30|TRBJ2-2
CAWSVVAGSTGELFF
TGTGCCTGGAGTGTAGTAGCGGGGTCCACCGGGGAGCTGTTTTTT
>TRBD2|NA|TRBV7-2|TRBJ2-3
CASSLASPGGFSDTQYF
TGTGCCAGCAGCTTAGCGTCTCCGGGGGGGTTCTCAGATACGCAGTATTTT
>TRBD2|NA|TRBV19|TRBJ2-1
CASGSGTSGEGNEQFF
TGTGCCAGTGGCTCCGGGACTAGCGGGGAGGGCAATGAGCAGTTCTTC
>NA|NA|TRBV6-5|TRBJ1-1
CASSTTRGTEAFF
TGTGCCAGCAGTACTACAAGGGGAACTGAAGCTTTCTTT
>TRBD1|NA|TRBV5-1|TRBJ1-5
CASSLDPTGAQHF
TGCGCCAGCAGCTTGGATCCGACAGGGGCTCAACATTTT
>NA|NA|TRBV27|TRBJ2-2
CASSPRGGTGELFF
TGTGCCAGCAGTCCCCGGGGTGGAACCGGGGAGCTGTTTTTT
>NA|NA|TRBV6-5|TRBJ1-6
CATMAVEGSPLHF
TGTGCCACTATGGCGGTCGAGGGCTCACCCCTCCACTTT
>TRBD1|NA|TRBV6-1|TRBJ2-2
CASSWTGDTGELFF
TGTGCCAGCAGTTGGACAGGGGACACCGGGGAGCTGTTTTTT
>TRBD1|once|TRBV5-4|TRBJ1-1
CASSKGQGNAVTEAFF
TGTGCCAGCAGCAAGGGACAGGGTAACGCGGTTACTGAAGCTTTCTTT
>TRBD1|NA|TRBV28|TRBJ2-5
CASSRDRDFSGETQYF
TGTGCCAGCAGTAGGGACAGGGACTTTTCGGGGGAGACCCAGTACTTC
>NA|NA|TRBV7-9|TRBJ1-4
CASSRPGQSNEKLFF
TGTGCCAGCAGTCGTCCGGGACAATCTAATGAAAAACTGTTTTTT
>NA|NA|TRBV6-6|TRBJ1-2
CASSSWGGGTSYGYTF
TGTGCCAGCAGTTCGTGGGGAGGGGGGACGAGCTATGGCTACACCTTC
>NA|NA|TRBV18|TRBJ2-6
CASSPQGSGANVLTF
TGTGCCAGCTCACCTCAGGGCTCTGGGGCCAACGTCCTGACTTTC
>NA|once|TRBV7-2|TRBJ1-2
CASSLVGSGATNYGYTF
TGTGCCAGCAGCTTAGTCGGATCAGGGGCAACTAACTATGGCTACACCTTC
>NA|NA|TRBV19|TRBJ2-1
CASSSLEAFGEQFF
TGTGCCAGTAGTTCCCTGGAGGCATTTGGTGAGCAGTTCTTC
>TRBD2|NA|TRBV24-1|TRBJ2-1
CATSDTLIAGGYNEQFF
TGTGCCACCAGTGATACCCTGATAGCGGGGGGTTACAATGAGCAGTTCTTC
>TRBD1|NA|TRBV20-1|TRBJ1-2
CSALGQGGYTF
TGCAGTGCTCTAGGACAGGGTGGCTACACCTTC